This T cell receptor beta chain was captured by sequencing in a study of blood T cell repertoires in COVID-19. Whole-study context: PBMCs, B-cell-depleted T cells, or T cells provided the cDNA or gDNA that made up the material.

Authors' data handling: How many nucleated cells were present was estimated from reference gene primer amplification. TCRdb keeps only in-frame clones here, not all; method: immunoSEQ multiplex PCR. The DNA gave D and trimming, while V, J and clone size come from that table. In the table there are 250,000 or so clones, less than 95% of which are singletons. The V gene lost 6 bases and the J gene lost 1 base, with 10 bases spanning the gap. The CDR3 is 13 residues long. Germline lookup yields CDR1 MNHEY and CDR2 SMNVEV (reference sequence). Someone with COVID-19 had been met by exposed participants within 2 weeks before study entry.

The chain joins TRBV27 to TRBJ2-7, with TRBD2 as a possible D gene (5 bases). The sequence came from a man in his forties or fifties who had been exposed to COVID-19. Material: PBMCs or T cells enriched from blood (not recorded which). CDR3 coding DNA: TGTGCCAGCAGACTCCGGGGATCCTACGAGCAGTACTTC. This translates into CASRLRGSYEQYF.